This T cell receptor beta chain was retrieved from a study of human T cells and chemical hapten exposure. The wider study: 2% DPC was applied to approximately 2 cm by approximately 2 cm of upper inner arm skin for sensitization. Upper back patch tests used 0.01% DPC, scored after 6 days.

Trimming left V 4 bases short and J 3 bases short, with 12 bases between. The CDR3 totals 14 residues. CDR1 and CDR2 (germline): SEHNR, FQNEAQ (reference sequence). The time point here: patch test 1, 2 weeks after DPC sensitization. This sample's treatment: therapeutic diphenylcyclopropenone sensitization with weekly scalp DPC. Notes on this clonotype: The antigen is unknown.

Each CDR3 protein gets one entry after TCRdb re-called the RACE reads with MiXCR. The sample holds 70,000 to 75,000 distinct CDR3 sequences, about 32% seen once. Findings and limits, study-wide: Counts of TCRs above 1 in 1000 frequency stayed unchanged with DPC sensitization.

The sequencing here drew on whole blood, taken in connection with sensitization to the hapten diphenylcyclopropenone (DPC). The chain joins TRBV7-9 to TRBJ2-5, with D unclear. This TCR was recovered from a man aged 40-49 years with alopecia areata. Some clones in this sample may be carry-over from other donors' samples. In nucleotides, the CDR3 is TGTGCCAGCAGCTCCATGTGGGCAGAAGAGACCCAGTACTTC. Translation gives CASSSMWAEETQYF. Looking up the rest from reference TRBV7-9 and TRBJ2-5 gives the full variable domain: DTGVSQNPRHKITKRGQNVTFRCDPISEHNRLYWYRQTLGQGPEFLTYFQNEAQLEKSRLLSDRFSAERPKGSFSTLEIQRTEQGDSAMYLCASSSMWAEETQYFGPGTRLLVL.